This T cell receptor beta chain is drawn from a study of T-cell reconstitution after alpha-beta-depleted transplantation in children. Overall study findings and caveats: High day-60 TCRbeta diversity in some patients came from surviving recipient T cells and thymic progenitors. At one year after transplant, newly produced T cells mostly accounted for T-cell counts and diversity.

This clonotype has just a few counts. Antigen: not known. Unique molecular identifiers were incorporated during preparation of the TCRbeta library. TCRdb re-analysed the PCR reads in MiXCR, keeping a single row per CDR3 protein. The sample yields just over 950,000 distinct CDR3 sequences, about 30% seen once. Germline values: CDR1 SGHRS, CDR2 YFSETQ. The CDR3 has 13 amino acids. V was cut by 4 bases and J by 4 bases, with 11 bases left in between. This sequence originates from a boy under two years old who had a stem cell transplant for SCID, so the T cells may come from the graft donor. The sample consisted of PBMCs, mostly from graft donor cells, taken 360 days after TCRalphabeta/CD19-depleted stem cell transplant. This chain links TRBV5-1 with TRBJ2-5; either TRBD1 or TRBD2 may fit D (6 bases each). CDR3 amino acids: CASSQSGAETQYF. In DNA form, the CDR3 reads TGCGCCAGCAGCCAATCGGGGGCAGAGACCCAGTACTTC.